Sequencing of this TCR beta chain was carried out in a study of cytomegalovirus exposure and HLA in healthy donors. Sequencing used immunoSEQ multiplex PCR; TCRdb keeps in-frame clones, though not all of them. This table has roughly 120,000 clones, approximately 89% appearing once. This TCR was recovered from a woman aged 18-30 years in good health and CMV-seronegative. Sequencing used PBMCs.

CDR3 bases: TGTGCCAGCAGTTCTATCGGACAGGGGCGTAATGAAAAACTGTTTTTT. Translated: CASSSIGQGRNEKLFF. The chain links TRBV6-5 to TRBJ1-4; 9 bases fit TRBD1. The V gene's germline CDR1 is MNHEY and CDR2 SVGAGI. The CDR3 is made up of 16 amino acids. Germline trimming cut 4 bases from V and 4 bases from J; bases unmatched to any gene: 7.